A selection of T cell receptor beta chains follows, all from one sample in a study of blood T cell repertoires in COVID-19. Here immunoSEQ multiplex PCR was the method, and the copy in TCRdb shows in-frame clones only, minus some. The top ten hold under 7.5% of the sample, which has approximately 82,000 clones, roughly 86% seen once. Sequenced material: peripheral blood. The receptors come from a man between 45 and 60 years old with active or convalescent COVID-19. The CDR3 runs from the conserved cysteine through the conserved F or W. The D gene is left open where the match is weak. Rows may omit the clone size; those that give it use once, few, many or a size class.

D gene: NA
clone size: once
J gene: TRBJ2-1
V gene: TRBV20-1
CDR3 protein: CSASPGILKGNEQFF
CDR3 DNA: TGCAGTGCTAGTCCCGGGATCTTAAAGGGCAATGAGCAGTTCTTC

D gene: TRBD1
clone size: NA
J gene: TRBJ1-5
V gene: TRBV2
CDR3 protein: CASSTGQGSNQPQHF
CDR3 DNA: TGTGCCAGCAGTACCGGACAGGGCAGCAATCAGCCCCAGCATTTT

D gene: NA
clone size: NA
J gene: TRBJ1-4
V gene: TRBV5-1
CDR3 protein: CASRSGSEHVNEKLFF
CDR3 DNA: TGCGCCAGCAGGTCAGGGTCGGAGCACGTTAATGAAAAACTGTTTTTT

D gene: TRBD1
clone size: NA
J gene: TRBJ1-6
V gene: TRBV6-5
CDR3 protein: CASSYSMDRGGSPLHF
CDR3 DNA: TGTGCCAGCAGTTACTCAATGGACAGGGGCGGGTCACCCCTCCACTTT

D gene: NA
clone size: NA
J gene: TRBJ2-2
V gene: TRBV5-1
CDR3 protein: CASSLVESNTGELFF
CDR3 DNA: TGCGCCAGCAGCTTGGTTGAGAGTAACACCGGGGAGCTGTTTTTT

D gene: NA
clone size: NA
J gene: TRBJ1-3
V gene: TRBV15
CDR3 protein: CATSRATGNTIYF
CDR3 DNA: TGTGCCACCAGCAGAGCCACTGGAAACACCATATATTTT

D gene: NA
clone size: NA
J gene: TRBJ2-3
V gene: TRBV11-2
CDR3 protein: CASSLSPSGGTDTQYF
CDR3 DNA: TGTGCCAGCAGCTTATCCCCGAGTGGGGGCACTGATACGCAGTATTTT

D gene: NA
clone size: NA
J gene: TRBJ1-3
V gene: TRBV4-3
CDR3 protein: CASSQDPQGFSGNTIYF
CDR3 DNA: TGCGCCAGCAGCCAAGATCCGCAGGGTTTCTCTGGAAACACCATATATTTT

D gene: NA
clone size: NA
J gene: TRBJ1-1
V gene: TRBV27
CDR3 protein: CASSLRGHPRGDTEAFF
CDR3 DNA: TGTGCCAGCAGTTTAAGGGGACACCCCCGAGGGGACACTGAAGCTTTCTTT

D gene: TRBD1
clone size: NA
J gene: TRBJ2-7
V gene: TRBV18
CDR3 protein: CASSQQGVIVYEQYF
CDR3 DNA: TGTGCCAGCTCTCAACAGGGGGTTATCGTTTACGAGCAGTACTTC

D gene: TRBD1
clone size: NA
J gene: TRBJ2-3
V gene: TRBV28
CDR3 protein: CASGNLGTGTDTQYF
CDR3 DNA: TGTGCCAGCGGGAACCTCGGGACAGGGACAGATACGCAGTATTTT

D gene: NA
clone size: NA
J gene: TRBJ1-5
V gene: TRBV29-1
CDR3 protein: CSVGQQFNQPQHF
CDR3 DNA: TGCAGCGTTGGACAGCAGTTCAATCAGCCCCAGCATTTT

D gene: TRBD2
clone size: NA
J gene: TRBJ2-5
V gene: TRBV5-1
CDR3 protein: CASSFTSGETQYF
CDR3 DNA: TGCGCCAGCAGCTTTACTAGCGGTGAGACCCAGTACTTC

D gene: TRBD2
clone size: NA
J gene: TRBJ2-7
V gene: TRBV28
CDR3 protein: CASSPQAGGIYEQYF
CDR3 DNA: TGTGCCAGCAGTCCCCAAGCGGGGGGCATATACGAGCAGTACTTC

D gene: TRBD2
clone size: once
J gene: TRBJ2-5
V gene: TRBV28
CDR3 protein: CASSLPGGEGTQYF
CDR3 DNA: TGTGCCAGCAGTTTACCGGGCGGGGAGGGGACCCAGTACTTC

D gene: NA
clone size: NA
J gene: TRBJ2-2
V gene: TRBV5-1
CDR3 protein: CASSLTGTVTNTGELFF
CDR3 DNA: TGCGCCAGCAGCTTAACTGGGACTGTGACGAACACCGGGGAGCTGTTTTTT

D gene: NA
clone size: NA
J gene: TRBJ1-1
V gene: TRBV25-1
CDR3 protein: CASSGGLTGSEAEAFF
CDR3 DNA: TGTGCCAGCAGTGGAGGCTTAACAGGGTCTGAGGCTGAAGCTTTCTTT

D gene: NA
clone size: NA
J gene: TRBJ1-1
V gene: TRBV3-1/TRBV3-2
CDR3 protein: CASSQKSLVTEAFF
CDR3 DNA: TGTGCCAGCAGCCAAAAATCACTAGTTACGGAAGCTTTCTTT

D gene: NA
clone size: NA
J gene: TRBJ1-5
V gene: TRBV6-6
CDR3 protein: CASSYSPGISNQPQHF
CDR3 DNA: TGTGCCAGCAGTTACTCGCCAGGGATTAGCAATCAGCCCCAGCATTTT

D gene: NA
clone size: once
J gene: TRBJ2-2
V gene: TRBV19
CDR3 protein: CASSIDRNTGELFF
CDR3 DNA: TGTGCCAGTAGTATCGACAGAAACACCGGGGAGCTGTTTTTT

D gene: NA
clone size: NA
J gene: TRBJ2-3
V gene: TRBV2
CDR3 protein: CASSVLAGTSTDTQYF
CDR3 DNA: TGTGCCAGCAGTGTACTAGCCGGAACTAGCACAGATACGCAGTATTTT

D gene: NA
clone size: NA
J gene: TRBJ1-2
V gene: TRBV3-1/TRBV3-2
CDR3 protein: CASSTTGRYGYTF
CDR3 DNA: TGTGCCAGCAGCACCACAGGGCGTTATGGCTACACCTTC

D gene: NA
clone size: once
J gene: TRBJ2-5
V gene: TRBV29-1
CDR3 protein: CSVVGGETQYF
CDR3 DNA: TGCAGCGTTGTGGGCGGGGAGACCCAGTACTTC

D gene: NA
clone size: NA
J gene: TRBJ1-2
V gene: TRBV28
CDR3 protein: CASSLLRGADGYTF
CDR3 DNA: TGTGCCAGCAGTTTATTGCGGGGGGCGGATGGCTACACCTTC

D gene: TRBD1
clone size: NA
J gene: TRBJ1-4
V gene: TRBV5-1
CDR3 protein: CASSSWTGDEKLFF
CDR3 DNA: TGCGCCAGCAGCTCATGGACAGGGGATGAAAAACTGTTTTTT

D gene: NA
clone size: few
J gene: TRBJ1-1
V gene: TRBV6-5
CDR3 protein: CASRTTVNTEAFF
CDR3 DNA: TGTGCCAGCAGAACCACAGTTAACACTGAAGCTTTCTTT

D gene: NA
clone size: NA
J gene: TRBJ2-1
V gene: TRBV10-2
CDR3 protein: CASSAGGKRIF
CDR3 DNA: TGCGCCAGCAGTGCAGGAGGGAAGCGGATCTTC

D gene: TRBD2
clone size: NA
J gene: TRBJ2-3
V gene: TRBV9
CDR3 protein: CASSVSGGGTDTQYF
CDR3 DNA: TGTGCCAGCAGCGTTAGCGGGGGGGGCACAGATACGCAGTATTTT

D gene: TRBD1
clone size: NA
J gene: TRBJ1-2
V gene: TRBV10-3
CDR3 protein: CAISDGQGHYGYTF
CDR3 DNA: TGTGCCATCAGTGATGGACAGGGGCACTATGGCTACACCTTC

D gene: NA
clone size: NA
J gene: TRBJ2-4
V gene: TRBV2
CDR3 protein: CASSEQGNKNIQYF
CDR3 DNA: TGTGCCAGCAGTGAACAGGGGAACAAAAACATTCAGTACTTC

D gene: TRBD1
clone size: NA
J gene: TRBJ1-3
V gene: TRBV19
CDR3 protein: CASSREGGDASGNTIYF
CDR3 DNA: TGTGCCAGTAGTAGGGAAGGGGGCGACGCCTCTGGAAACACCATATATTTT

D gene: TRBD2
clone size: NA
J gene: TRBJ2-5
V gene: TRBV5-1
CDR3 protein: CASSLALAGAETQYF
CDR3 DNA: TGCGCCAGCAGCTTGGCACTAGCGGGGGCTGAGACCCAGTACTTC

D gene: TRBD1
clone size: few
J gene: TRBJ1-3
V gene: TRBV7-8
CDR3 protein: CASSPSGTGGNTIYF
CDR3 DNA: TGTGCCAGCAGCCCTTCCGGGACAGGAGGAAACACCATATATTTT

D gene: NA
clone size: NA
J gene: TRBJ1-4
V gene: TRBV30
CDR3 protein: CAWTATNEKLFF
CDR3 DNA: TGTGCCTGGACCGCAACTAATGAAAAACTGTTTTTT

D gene: NA
clone size: NA
J gene: TRBJ2-3
V gene: TRBV10-1
CDR3 protein: CASSGAHGDTQYF
CDR3 DNA: TGCGCCAGCAGTGGGGCCCATGGAGATACGCAGTATTTT

D gene: NA
clone size: NA
J gene: TRBJ1-6
V gene: TRBV6-5
CDR3 protein: CASMSTYNSPLHF
CDR3 DNA: TGTGCCAGCATGAGTACCTATAATTCACCCCTCCACTTT

D gene: NA
clone size: NA
J gene: TRBJ1-2
V gene: TRBV21-1
CDR3 protein: CASPKSRQIPNYGYTF
CDR3 DNA: TGTGCCAGTCCGAAGTCCCGACAGATTCCTAACTATGGCTACACCTTC

D gene: TRBD1
clone size: NA
J gene: TRBJ2-7
V gene: TRBV18
CDR3 protein: CASSPGTGIIYEQYF
CDR3 DNA: TGTGCCAGCTCACCGGGGACAGGGATTATCTACGAGCAGTACTTC

D gene: TRBD1
clone size: NA
J gene: TRBJ2-3
V gene: TRBV10-1
CDR3 protein: CASSGDRSSSTDTQYF
CDR3 DNA: TGCGCCAGCAGTGGGGACAGGAGTTCTAGCACAGATACGCAGTATTTT

D gene: TRBD1
clone size: NA
J gene: TRBJ1-2
V gene: TRBV5-6
CDR3 protein: CASSLFDRGRDGYTF
CDR3 DNA: TGTGCCAGCAGCTTGTTCGACAGGGGTAGGGATGGCTACACCTTC

D gene: TRBD1
clone size: NA
J gene: TRBJ1-3
V gene: TRBV25-1
CDR3 protein: CASRQGAGNTIYF
CDR3 DNA: TGTGCCAGCAGGCAGGGGGCTGGAAACACCATATATTTT

D gene: TRBD1
clone size: NA
J gene: TRBJ1-1
V gene: TRBV2
CDR3 protein: CASSDLLQGGEAFF
CDR3 DNA: TGTGCCAGCAGCGATTTACTTCAGGGGGGAGAAGCTTTCTTT

D gene: NA
clone size: NA
J gene: TRBJ2-3
V gene: TRBV7-9
CDR3 protein: CASSPDGQRTDTQYF
CDR3 DNA: TGTGCCAGCAGCCCTGATGGGCAGCGGACAGATACGCAGTATTTT

D gene: TRBD2
clone size: NA
J gene: TRBJ2-2
V gene: TRBV7-8
CDR3 protein: CASSLRREAAGELFF
CDR3 DNA: TGTGCCAGCAGCTTGCGGCGGGAGGCGGCCGGGGAGCTGTTTTTT

D gene: NA
clone size: NA
J gene: TRBJ2-2
V gene: TRBV24-1
CDR3 protein: CATSDLTGTGELFF
CDR3 DNA: TGTGCCACCAGTGATTTAACCGGGACCGGGGAGCTGTTTTTT

D gene: TRBD2
clone size: once
J gene: TRBJ2-3
V gene: TRBV5-4
CDR3 protein: CASSLLSGGKHTDTQYF
CDR3 DNA: TGTGCCAGCAGCTTACTGAGCGGGGGGAAACACACAGATACGCAGTATTTT

D gene: TRBD1
clone size: NA
J gene: TRBJ1-1
V gene: TRBV3-1/TRBV3-2
CDR3 protein: CASSPRTGVGDTEAFF
CDR3 DNA: TGTGCCAGCAGCCCCCGGACAGGGGTAGGGGACACTGAAGCTTTCTTT

D gene: NA
clone size: NA
J gene: TRBJ2-3
V gene: TRBV7-7
CDR3 protein: CASSPGTPSTDTQYF
CDR3 DNA: TGTGCCAGCAGCCCTGGGACACCTAGCACAGATACGCAGTATTTT

D gene: NA
clone size: NA
J gene: TRBJ1-4
V gene: TRBV5-8
CDR3 protein: CASSLAWGRGLFF
CDR3 DNA: TGTGCCAGCAGCTTGGCCTGGGGAAGGGGACTGTTTTTT

D gene: NA
clone size: NA
J gene: TRBJ2-5
V gene: TRBV5-1
CDR3 protein: CASSLHDYGTQETQYF
CDR3 DNA: TGCGCCAGCAGCTTACACGACTATGGTACCCAAGAGACCCAGTACTTC

D gene: NA
clone size: NA
J gene: TRBJ2-1
V gene: TRBV6-2/TRBV6-3
CDR3 protein: CASSYWLREVDEQFF
CDR3 DNA: TGTGCCAGCAGTTACTGGCTCAGGGAGGTCGATGAGCAGTTCTTC

D gene: NA
clone size: NA
J gene: TRBJ1-2
V gene: TRBV19
CDR3 protein: CASSIEYNYGYTF
CDR3 DNA: TGTGCCAGTAGTATAGAGTATAACTATGGCTACACCTTC

D gene: TRBD1
clone size: NA
J gene: TRBJ1-1
V gene: TRBV12-3/TRBV12-4
CDR3 protein: CASRSTGGTEAFF
CDR3 DNA: TGTGCCAGCAGATCGACAGGGGGCACTGAAGCTTTCTTT

D gene: NA
clone size: NA
J gene: TRBJ1-2
V gene: TRBV24-1
CDR3 protein: CATSEGYGYTF
CDR3 DNA: TGTGCCACCAGCGAGGGCTATGGCTACACCTTC

D gene: TRBD1
clone size: NA
J gene: TRBJ2-7
V gene: TRBV10-3
CDR3 protein: CAIKGTGTYEQYF
CDR3 DNA: TGTGCCATCAAAGGGACAGGGACCTACGAGCAGTACTTC